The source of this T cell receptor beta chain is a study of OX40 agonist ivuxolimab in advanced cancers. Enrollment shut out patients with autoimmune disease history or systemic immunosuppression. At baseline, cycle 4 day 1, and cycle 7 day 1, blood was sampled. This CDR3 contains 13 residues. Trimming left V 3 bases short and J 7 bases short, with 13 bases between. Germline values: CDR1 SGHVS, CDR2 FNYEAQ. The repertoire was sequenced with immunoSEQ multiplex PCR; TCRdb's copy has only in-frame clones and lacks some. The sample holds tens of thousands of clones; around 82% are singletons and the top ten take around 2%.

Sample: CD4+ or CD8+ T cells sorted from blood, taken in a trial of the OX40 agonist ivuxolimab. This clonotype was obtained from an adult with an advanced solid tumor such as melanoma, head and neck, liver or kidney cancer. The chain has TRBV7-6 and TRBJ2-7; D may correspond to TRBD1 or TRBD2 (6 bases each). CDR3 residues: CASSLGGSGEQYF. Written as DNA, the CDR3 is TGTGCCAGCAGCTTGGGGGGCTCGGGGGAGCAGTACTTC.